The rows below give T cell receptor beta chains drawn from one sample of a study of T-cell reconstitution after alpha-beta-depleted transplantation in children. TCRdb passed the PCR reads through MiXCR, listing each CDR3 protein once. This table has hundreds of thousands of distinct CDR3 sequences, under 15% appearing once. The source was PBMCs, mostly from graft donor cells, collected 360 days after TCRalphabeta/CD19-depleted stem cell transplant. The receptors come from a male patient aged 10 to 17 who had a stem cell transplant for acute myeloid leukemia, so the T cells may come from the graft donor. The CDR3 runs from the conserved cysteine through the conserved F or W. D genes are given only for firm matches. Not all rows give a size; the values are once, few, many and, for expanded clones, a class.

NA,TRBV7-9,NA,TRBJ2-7,TGTGCCAGCAGCCCACCTCCGGGACACAGCTCCTACGAGCAGTACTTC,CASSPPPGHSSYEQYF
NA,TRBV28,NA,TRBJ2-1,TGTGCCAGCAGTTTGATCGGAGGGGACAATGAGCAGTTCTTC,CASSLIGGDNEQFF
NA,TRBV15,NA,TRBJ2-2,TGTGCCACCTCGAGAGCGGGTCTAACCGGGGAGCTGTTTTTT,CATSRAGLTGELFF
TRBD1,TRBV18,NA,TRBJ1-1,TGTGCCAGCTCACCACTTCAGGGGGGGGTAAACACTGAAGCTTTCTTT,CASSPLQGGVNTEAFF
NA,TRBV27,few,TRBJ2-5,TGTGCCAGCAGTTTGCAGGGGAAGGTGGAGACCCAGTACTTC,CASSLQGKVETQYF
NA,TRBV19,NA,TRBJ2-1,TGTGCCAGTAGTATCGGCAGTTACTACAATGAGCAGTTCTTC,CASSIGSYYNEQFF
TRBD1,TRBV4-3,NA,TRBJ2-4,TGCGCCAGCAGCCAGCTGACAGGGGAAAACATTCAGTACTTC,CASSQLTGENIQYF
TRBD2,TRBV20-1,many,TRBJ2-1,TGCAGTGCTAGATCCTTTGGACTAGCAGGGTTCTACAATGAGCAGTTCTTC,CSARSFGLAGFYNEQFF
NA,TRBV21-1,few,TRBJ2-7,TGTGCCAGCAGCAAAGCCGGCGGGGCAGGGCTTTCCTACGAGCAGTACTTC,CASSKAGGAGLSYEQYF
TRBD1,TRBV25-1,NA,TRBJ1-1,TGTGCCAGCAGTGAGGGACAGGGAAACACTGAAGCTTTCTTT,CASSEGQGNTEAFF
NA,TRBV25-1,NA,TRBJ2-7,TGTGCCAGCAGTGAAGGGGCAGGACGCTCCTACGAGCAGTACTTC,CASSEGAGRSYEQYF
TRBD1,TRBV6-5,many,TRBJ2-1,TGTGCCAGCAGTTACTCGACGGGACAGGCGAACAATGAGCAGTTCTTC,CASSYSTGQANNEQFF
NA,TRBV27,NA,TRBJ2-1,TGTGCCAGCGGTATGCGGTGGAATGAGCAGTTCTTC,CASGMRWNEQFF
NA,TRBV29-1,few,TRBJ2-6,TGCAGCGCTGGGACTGGGGCCAACGTCCTGACTTTC,CSAGTGANVLTF
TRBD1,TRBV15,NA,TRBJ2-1,TGTGCCACCAGCAGAGACCTCAGGACAGGGACCTACAATGAGCAGTTCTTC,CATSRDLRTGTYNEQFF
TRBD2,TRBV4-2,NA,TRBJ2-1,TGTGCCAGCAGCCAAGATTGGGCTAGCGGGAGGGAGTGGCAGTTCTTC,CASSQDWASGREWQFF
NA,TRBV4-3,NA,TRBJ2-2,TGCGCCAGCAGCCAAGTAGGGGGAAGCGGCCCTCAGAACACCGGGGAGCTGTTTTTT,CASSQVGGSGPQNTGELFF
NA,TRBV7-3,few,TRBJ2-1,TGTGCCAGCAGCCCAAGCCCCGGTGAGCAGTTCTTC,CASSPSPGEQFF
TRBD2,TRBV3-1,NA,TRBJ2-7,TGTGCCAGCAGCCAAGATTTCCTAGCGGGATATTCCTACGAGCAGTACTTC,CASSQDFLAGYSYEQYF
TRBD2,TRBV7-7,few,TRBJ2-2,TGTGCTAGCAGCCCCTGGGGAGGGGAGGAGCTGTTTTTT,CASSPWGGEELFF
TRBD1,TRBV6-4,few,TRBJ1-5,TGTGCCAGCAGTAACTCTCGGGACAGGAGCTCTTATAGCAATCAGCCCCAGCATTTT,CASSNSRDRSSYSNQPQHF
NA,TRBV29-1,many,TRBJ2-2,TGCAGCGTCCGGTACGCAGGAGGCACCGGGGAGCTGTTTTTT,CSVRYAGGTGELFF
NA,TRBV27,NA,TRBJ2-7,TGTGCCAGCAGTGGTTTGGGGGCGGTATCCTACGAGCAGTACTTC,CASSGLGAVSYEQYF
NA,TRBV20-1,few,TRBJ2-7,TGCAGTGCTAGGAGAGGGAGTCGGTACGAGCAGTACTTC,CSARRGSRYEQYF
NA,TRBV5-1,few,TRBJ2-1,TGCGCCAGCAGCTTGTTTAGTCCCAATGAGCAGTTCTTC,CASSLFSPNEQFF
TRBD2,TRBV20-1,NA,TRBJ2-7,TGCAGTGCTAGAGAAACCCATGGGACTAGCGGGGATCACTACGAGCAGTACTTC,CSARETHGTSGDHYEQYF
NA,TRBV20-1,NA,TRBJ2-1,TGCAGTGCTAGAAATCGGGACTTCTTCTACAATGAGCAGTTCTTC,CSARNRDFFYNEQFF
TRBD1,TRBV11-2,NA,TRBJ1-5,TGTGCCAGCAGCGGGTGGGGACAGGGGAATCAGCCCCAGCATTTT,CASSGWGQGNQPQHF
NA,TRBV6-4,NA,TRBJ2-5,TGTGCCAGCATAAGAGGAGGGGGCGAGTCCGGGGGTAAGGGTGAAGAGACCCAGTACTTC,CASIRGGGESGGKGEETQYF
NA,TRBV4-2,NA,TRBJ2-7,TGTGCCAGCAGCCAAGTGCTGGCGCGGGAGCAGTACTTC,CASSQVLAREQYF
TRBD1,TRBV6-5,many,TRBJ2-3,TGTGCCAGCAGTTACGGAGGGACAGGGAATACGCAGTATTTT,CASSYGGTGNTQYF
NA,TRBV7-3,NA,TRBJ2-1,TGTGCCAGCAGCTTAGCTTCAGGACAGTACAATGAGCAGTTCTTC,CASSLASGQYNEQFF
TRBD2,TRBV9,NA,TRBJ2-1,TGTGCCAGCAGCGTAGGACTAGCGGGAGTTGCCCGGGATGAGCAGTTCTTC,CASSVGLAGVARDEQFF
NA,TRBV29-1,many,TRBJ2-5,TGCAGCGGCGGGGAGCTGCAAGAGACCCAGTACTTC,CSGGELQETQYF
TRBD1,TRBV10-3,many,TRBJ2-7,TGTGCCATCAGTGTGGACAGGGCCTACGAGCAGTACTTC,CAISVDRAYEQYF
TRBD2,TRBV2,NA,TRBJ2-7,TGTGCCAGCAGGGATGGACTAGCGGGAATTGACGAGCAGTACTTC,CASRDGLAGIDEQYF
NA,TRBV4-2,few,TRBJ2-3,TGTGCCAGCAGCACGCGGGGTAGCGGTAGCACAGATACGCAGTATTTT,CASSTRGSGSTDTQYF
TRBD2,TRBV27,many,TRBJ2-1,TGTGCCAGCAGTTCTTCCGGGACTAGCAGGCACAATGAGCAGTTCTTC,CASSSSGTSRHNEQFF
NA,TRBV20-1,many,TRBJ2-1,TGCAGTGCCCCCGACCCTGCGCACCCCTCCTACAATGAGCAGTTCTTC,CSAPDPAHPSYNEQFF
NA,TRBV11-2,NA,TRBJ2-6,TGTGCCAGCAGCTTAGTTCCCCTCCCCCCAACGGGGGCCAACGTCCTGACTTTC,CASSLVPLPPTGANVLTF
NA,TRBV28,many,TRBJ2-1,TGTGCCAGCCCCTCCTACAATGAGCAGTTCTTC,CASPSYNEQFF
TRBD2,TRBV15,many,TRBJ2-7,TGTGCCACCAGCAGAGCCTCGACTAGCGGAAAGTCTTTC,CATSRASTSGKSF
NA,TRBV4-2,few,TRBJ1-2,TGTGCCAGCAGCCAAGGGACCCACCGCCCAGGGGACTATGGCTACACCTTC,CASSQGTHRPGDYGYTF
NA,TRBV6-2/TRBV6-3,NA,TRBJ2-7,TGTGCCAGCAGTTACGGACGGTACGGGGGCTCCTACGAGCAGTACTTC,CASSYGRYGGSYEQYF
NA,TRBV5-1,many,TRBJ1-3,TGCGCCAGCAGCTTGGACCAGGCTGGAAACACCATATATTTT,CASSLDQAGNTIYF
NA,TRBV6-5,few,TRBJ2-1,TGTGCCAGCAGTTACTCGGACGGGGTCTCCTACAATGAGCAGTTCTTC,CASSYSDGVSYNEQFF
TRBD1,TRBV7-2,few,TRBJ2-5,TGTGCCAGCAGCCCCCGAATCGGACAGGGATGGGAGACCCAGTACTTC,CASSPRIGQGWETQYF
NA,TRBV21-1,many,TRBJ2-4,TGTGCCAGCAGCAATGGGGGGGATCCGGGACAGCCAGCCAAAAACATTCAGTACTTC,CASSNGGDPGQPAKNIQYF
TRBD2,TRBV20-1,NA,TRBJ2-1,TGCAGTGCTTCTTGGACTAGCGGGAGGGTAAATGAGCAGTTCTTC,CSASWTSGRVNEQFF
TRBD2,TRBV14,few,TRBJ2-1,TGTGCCAGCAGCCCCTCTAGCGGGAGGGTATATAATGAGCAGTTCTTC,CASSPSSGRVYNEQFF
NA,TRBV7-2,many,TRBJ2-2,TGTGCCAGCAGCATTTTAAGGGATGCCGGGGAGCTGTTTTTT,CASSILRDAGELFF
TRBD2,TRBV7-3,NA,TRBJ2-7,TGTGCCAGCAGCTTAGGCCAGGCGGGAGTCGGGAACGAGCAGTACTTC,CASSLGQAGVGNEQYF
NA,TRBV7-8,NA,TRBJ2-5,TGTGCCAGCAGCTTAATTGGCGGGGGCCCCCGGACCCAGTACTTC,CASSLIGGGPRTQYF
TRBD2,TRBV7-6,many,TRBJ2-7,TGTGCCAGCAGCTATACCCCGACTAGCGGGAGAATCCACGAGCAGTACTTC,CASSYTPTSGRIHEQYF